The 27 T cell receptor beta chains below all came from one sample that was sequenced in a study of blood T cells in healthy people across ages. It was with a sample-barcoded 5' primer and a J-beta primer mix that a second PCR of roughly 6 to 12 cycles was run. TCRdb passed the 5' RACE reads through MiXCR, listing each CDR3 protein once. The sample records more than 900,000 distinct CDR3 sequences, about 25% being singletons. The same specimen was also included in a second study, on T cells of mothers and their children.

The sequenced material came from blood. The receptor set was obtained from a girl between 2 and 10 years old in good health.

This clonotype was found a few times. CDR3: CASSQGEVTQYF. The CDR3 region has the DNA TGTGCCAGCAGTCAGGGGGAGGTTACGCAGTATTTT. The chain combines TRBV12-3 or TRBV12-4 with TRBJ2-3; D is possibly TRBD1 (7 bases). This CDR3 has 12 residues. V gave up 5 bases and J gave up 8 bases, with 11 bases separating them.

Only a few counts were recorded for this clonotype. This rearrangement joins TRBV6-1 to TRBJ2-1, with 7 bases aligning to TRBD2. J lost 0 bases, V lost 5 bases, and 16 bases had no gene match. Germline-derived CDR1 and CDR2 are MNHNS and SASEGT. The CDR3 has 19 residues. CDR3 amino acids: CASSPHGLGGDTSYNEQFF. Here the CDR3 DNA reads TGTGCCAGCAGTCCCCACGGACTAGGCGGGGATACCTCCTACAATGAGCAGTTCTTC.

The sample holds a few counts of this clonotype. A junction boundary mismatches the germline segment, possibly from a read error. The chain links TRBV4-1 to TRBJ2-1; D possibly corresponds to TRBD2 (6 bases). The CDR3 spans 17 residues. Per the germline V gene, CDR1 is MGHRA and CDR2 is YSYEKL. The CDR3 DNA reads as TGCGCCAGCAGCCAAGATCCCACCGGGAGTGTCTACAGTGAGCAGTTCTTC. It yields the protein CASSQDPTGSVYSEQFF.

This clonotype was found many times. The rearrangement joins TRBV7-6 to TRBJ1-4; D is unclear. Germline V CDR1 and CDR2: SGHVS, FNYEAQ. V was cut by 5 bases and J by 7 bases, with 11 bases left in between. The CDR3 has 13 residues. The CDR3 protein is CASSLMWGEKLFF. The DNA of the CDR3 is TGTGCCAGCAGCCTAATGTGGGGTGAAAAACTGTTTTTT.

The CDR3 sequence is CASSQLTGIYTGELFF. The CDR3, as DNA: TGCGCCAGCAGCCAGTTGACAGGGATCTACACCGGGGAGCTGTTTTTT. This sequence joins TRBV4-3 and TRBJ2-2; TRBD1 aligns across 7 bases. Looked up from germline, CDR1 is LGHNA and CDR2 is YSLEER. Germline trimming cut 3 bases from V and 3 bases from J; bases unmatched to any gene: 7. The CDR3 runs to 16 residues.

The chain combines TRBV6-6 with TRBJ1-5; D gene ambiguous. The CDR3 runs to 13 residues. Trimming stripped 1 base from V and 4 bases from J, with 5 bases between. Germline loops: CDR1 MNHNY, CDR2 SVGAGI (reference sequence). CDR3 DNA sequence: TGTGCCAGCAGTTACTTGGGGAATCAGCCCCAGCATTTT. Its translation is CASSYLGNQPQHF.

Details on this clonotype: One end of the junction does not line up with germline, which may come from a read error. The chain uses TRBV20-1 and TRBJ2-7; 9 bases fit TRBD1. The germline gives CDR1 DFQATT, CDR2 SNEGSKA (reference sequence). The CDR3 extends over 17 amino acids. The CDR3 reads CSAVRLGTGLLGYEQYF. CDR3 in DNA: TGTAGTGCTGTAAGATTGGGGACAGGGCTTTTGGGATACGAGCAGTACTTC.

This sequence joins TRBV20-1 and TRBJ2-5; D is tentatively TRBD1 or TRBD2 (5 bases each). The closer fit of TRBJ2-7 to the DNA end suggests the J call may be wrong. CDR1 and CDR2 (germline): DFQATT, SNEGSKA (reference sequence). The CDR3 is 13 amino acids. The CDR3, as DNA: TGCAGTGCGGCGAGGGACCCCGGGGACGAGCAGTACTTC. It translates to CSAARDPGDEQYF.

V usage is TRBV12-3 or TRBV12-4 and J usage is TRBJ1-5; possibly TRBD1 for D (5 bases). V lost 7 bases and J 1 base, leaving 17 bases between the germline ends. The CDR3 has 16 amino acids. CDR3 residues: CASTRGPWDSNQPQHF. CDR3 bases: TGTGCCAGCACCAGAGGCCCATGGGACAGCAATCAGCCCCAGCATTTT.

In its sample, this clonotype was seen once. V gene TRBV10-3 combines with J gene TRBJ2-7; D is undetermined. Trimming removed 3 bases at V and 2 bases at J, with 20 bases between. The CDR3 runs to 17 residues. The germline gives CDR1 ENHRY, CDR2 SYGVKD. The CDR3 protein is CAISDPERGEIPYEQYF. CDR3 nucleotides: TGTGCCATCAGTGATCCGGAGAGAGGTGAGATTCCCTACGAGCAGTACTTC.

The genes are TRBV7-2 and TRBJ2-5; TRBD2 matches at 10 bases. From germline, CDR1 is SGHTA and CDR2 FQGNSA. The CDR3 has 14 amino acids. V gave up 6 bases and J gave up 2 bases; unmatched junction bases: 3. The CDR3 protein is CASRIAGGQETQYF. The CDR3 DNA sequence: TGTGCCAGCAGAATAGCGGGGGGTCAAGAGACCCAGTACTTC.

This chain joins TRBV7-6 and TRBJ2-1; D might be TRBD1 (6 bases). With the DNA end fitting TRBJ2-7 better, the J assignment may be wrong. The germline gives CDR1 SGHVS, CDR2 FNYEAQ. CDR3 length equals 15 residues. CDR3 sequence: CASSLLRGRGHEQYF. CDR3 nucleotides: TGTGCCAGCAGCTTATTGAGGGGCAGGGGCCACGAGCAGTACTTC.

This clonotype was counted ten times or more. The gene calls are TRBV4-3 and TRBJ2-7, with D possibly matching TRBD1 (6 bases). Germline CDR1 LGHNA, CDR2 YSLEER. The CDR3 runs 13 residues. The V end was cut by 0 bases, the J end by 7 bases, with 10 bases between. This CDR3 reads CASSQDQGKEQYF. The CDR3 coding sequence is TGCGCCAGCAGCCAAGATCAGGGGAAGGAGCAGTACTTC.

This clonotype was counted only a few times. The chain joins TRBV27 to TRBJ1-3; D is undetermined. Germline V CDR1 and CDR2: MNHEY, SMNVEV (reference sequence). This CDR3 has 20 residues. Trimming shortened V by 3 bases and J by 4 bases, and 28 bases separated the two germline ends. CDR3 coding DNA: TGTGCCAGCAGTTTTTTTTATAGTAACCTCATTGAAGCATTGGGAAACACCATATATTTT. This codes for CASSFFYSNLIEALGNTIYF.

V usage is TRBV6-1 and J usage is TRBJ1-5; D uncertain. V was trimmed by 2 bases and J by 6 bases, leaving 8 bases between them. In germline, CDR1 is MNHNS, CDR2 SASEGT. This CDR3 spans 13 amino acids. The CDR3, as DNA: TGTGCCAGCAGTGAAAGTGACCTTCAGCCCCAGCATTTT. It yields the protein CASSESDLQPQHF.

This clonotype was counted a few times. This sequence joins TRBV7-3 and TRBJ2-5, with D possibly being TRBD2 (5 bases). The DNA matches TRBJ2-1 better at its end, which makes the J call doubtful. CDR3 length: 13 amino acids. In germline, CDR1 is SGHTA, CDR2 FQGTGA. The CDR3 here is CASSSNFGDEQFF. The CDR3 region has the DNA TGTGCCAGCAGCTCGAACTTCGGGGATGAGCAGTTCTTC.

This clonotype was found a few times. The J gene is TRBJ2-7, the V gene TRBV15; TRBD2 agrees at 10 bases. After removal of 5 bases from V and 4 bases from J, the junction contained 8 bases not matched to a gene. CDR3 length: 15 amino acids. The germline V gene encodes CDR1 LNHNV and CDR2 YYDKDF (reference sequence). CDR3 loop: CATSQSGRAGYEQYF. CDR3 nucleotide sequence: TGTGCCACCAGCCAAAGCGGGAGGGCCGGGTACGAGCAGTACTTC.

Concerning this clonotype: An end of the junction does not agree with germline; a read error may underlie this. V and J are TRBV29-1 and TRBJ2-1, with D possibly matching TRBD2 (6 bases). CDR1 and CDR2 (germline): SQVTM, ANQGSEA. The CDR3 runs to 13 residues. This CDR3 reads CSVDKQDYKEQFF. DNA for the CDR3: TGCAGCGTTGATAAACAGGACTACAAGGAGCAGTTCTTC.

The sample holds a few counts of this clonotype. The V gene is TRBV9, the J gene TRBJ1-4; TRBD1 is a possible D gene (5 bases). This CDR3 comprises 19 residues. The germline CDR1 and CDR2 sequences are SGDLS and YYNGEE. V shed 4 bases and J shed 7 bases, with 29 bases lying between them. The CDR3 loop is CASSPRPPSTGIVGEKLFF. The CDR3 coding sequence is TGTGCCAGCAGCCCCCGTCCGCCTTCTACAGGAATAGTCGGTGAAAAACTGTTTTTT. Complete variable domain (other parts from reference TRBV9 and TRBJ1-4): DSGVTQTPKHLITATGQRVTLRCSPRSGDLSVYWYQQSLDQGLQFLIQYYNGEERAKGNILERFSAQQFPDLHSELNLSSLELGDSALYFCASSPRPPSTGIVGEKLFFGSGTQLSVL.

The J gene is TRBJ2-3, the V gene TRBV3-1; 10 bases are a match to TRBD2. J lost 6 bases, V lost 0 bases, and 12 bases had no gene match. Germline assignment: CDR1 LGHDT and CDR2 YNNKEL (reference sequence). The CDR3 sequence is 18 residues long. As DNA, the CDR3 is TGTGCCAGCAGCCAAGATCTTCTAGCGGGAGTTCTCGGGGATACGCAGTATTTT. Protein sequence: CASSQDLLAGVLGDTQYF.

This clonotype was counted a few times. The rearrangement links TRBV24-1 to TRBJ2-1; D is uncertain. The J call is in doubt because the DNA end fits TRBJ2-7 better. The germline CDR1 and CDR2 sequences are KGHDR and SFDVKD. The CDR3 runs 14 residues. The CDR3 here is CATSDSQTSYEQYF. CDR3 DNA sequence: TGTGCCACCAGTGATTCGCAGACTTCCTACGAGCAGTACTTC.

This clonotype was seen more than once but under ten times. The J gene is TRBJ2-5, the V gene TRBV29-1; 9 bases agree with TRBD1. The CDR3 loop spans 12 amino acids. The V gene end was trimmed by 7 bases and the J gene end by 4 bases; junction bases not matched to a gene: 4. Germline CDR1 is SQVTM and CDR2 is ANQGSEA. The CDR3 nucleotides are TGCAGCGCCCACAGGGGGCGAGAGACCCAGTACTTC. It specifies CSAHRGRETQYF.

The V call is TRBV12-3 or TRBV12-4, the J call TRBJ2-3; 9 bases agree with TRBD2. The CDR3 is 16 amino acids. V lost 4 bases to trimming and J lost 0 bases; unmatched junction nucleotides: 5. CDR3 residues: CASSSPSGISTDTQYF. CDR3 DNA sequence: TGTGCCAGCAGTTCCCCTAGCGGGATAAGCACAGATACGCAGTATTTT.

The table lists this clonotype with many counts. Mismatch with germline at one junction end may stem from a read error. DNA for the CDR3: TGTGCCAGCAGCTTAGGGGGGGACACTGAAGCTTTCTTT. It specifies CASSLGGDTEAFF. This chain joins TRBV12-3 or TRBV12-4 and TRBJ1-1, with TRBD1 as a possible D gene (6 bases). The CDR3 length is 13 residues.

The chain employs TRBV6-2 or TRBV6-3 and TRBJ1-5; the D is unclear. V shed 1 base and J shed 0 bases, with 4 bases lying between them. Germline assignment: CDR1 MNHEY and CDR2 SVGEGT. The CDR3 contains 14 residues. In DNA, the CDR3 is TGTGCCAGCAGTTACTGGTATAGCAATCAGCCCCAGCATTTT. Translated, it gives CASSYWYSNQPQHF.

This clonotype was seen only a few times. V is TRBV28 and J is TRBJ1-5; TRBD1 aligns across 7 bases. V shed 5 bases, J shed 2 bases, and the junction held 12 bases outside the gene matches. The CDR3 sequence is 17 residues long. Germline loops: CDR1 MDHEN, CDR2 SYDVKM. The CDR3 spells CASSQSPQGTGNQPQHF. The CDR3 coding sequence is TGTGCCAGCAGTCAAAGCCCACAGGGGACGGGCAATCAGCCCCAGCATTTT. Full variable domain (outside the CDR3, taken from reference TRBV28 and TRBJ1-5): DVKVTQSSRYLVKRTGEKVFLECVQDMDHENMFWYRQDPGLGLRLIYFSYDVKMKEKGDIPEGYSVSREKKERFSLILESASTNQTSMYLCASSQSPQGTGNQPQHFGDGTRLSIL.

The gene calls are TRBV6-2 or TRBV6-3 and TRBJ2-7, with D possibly matching TRBD1 (6 bases). Germline CDR1 and CDR2: MNHEY and SVGEGT. Trimming took off 10 bases at V and 3 bases at J, with 16 bases between the two ends. The CDR3 sequence is 13 residues long. CDR3 residues: CATSRDTLYEQYF. CDR3 DNA: TGTGCCACCTCCCGGGACACCCTCTACGAGCAGTACTTC.